The clone carrying this T cell receptor (beta chain) was seen a handful of times. From the 5' RACE reads, TCRdb called clonotypes with MiXCR, one entry per CDR3 protein. The sample lists 53,000 or so distinct CDR3 sequences; around 9.5% were seen once. Germline assignment: CDR1 MRHNA and CDR2 SNTAGT. Between the trimmed V and J ends, which lost 3 bases and 0 bases, there was a span of 10 bases. The CDR3 runs to 15 residues. The sample belongs to a study of early T cells in non-severe SARS-CoV-2 infection. The TCR originated in an adult who was a healthcare worker with PCR-confirmed SARS-CoV-2 infection or an uninfected control (not recorded which). Sequencing was carried out using whole blood. This chain uses TRBV6-4 with TRBJ2-3; weak D call: TRBD2 (5 bases). The CDR3 reads CASSERAASTDTQYF. CDR3 DNA: TGTGCCAGCAGTGAGAGAGCGGCTAGCACAGATACGCAGTATTTT.